The clone carrying this T cell receptor (beta chain) was detected once. This specimen belongs to a study of blood T cell repertoires in COVID-19. Overall study: COVID-19 samples, acute and convalescent, were from the United States, Italy and Spain. Nucleic acid was either cDNA or gDNA, and it came from T cells, B-cell-depleted T cells, or PBMCs.

CDR3 size: 15 residues. In germline, CDR1 is MNHEY, CDR2 SVGAGI. Trimming took off 7 bases at V and 7 bases at J, with 20 bases between the two ends. The authors' processing: Estimation of nucleated cell counts was performed using reference gene primer amplification. Clones were sequenced by immunoSEQ multiplex PCR, and TCRdb holds only the in-frame ones, with some missing. The DNA was the basis for D and trimming; V, J and clone size are from that table. This table holds approximately 150,000 clones, over 85% found once. The genes are TRBV6-5 and TRBJ2-1; D is perhaps TRBD2 (7 bases). The sequence came from a human donor in a cohort sampled during active COVID-19. The source material was peripheral blood. DNA for the CDR3: TGTGCCAGCATCCCCGATGGGGGGGCGCGGAATGAGCAGTTCTTC. Translating gives CASIPDGGARNEQFF.